This passage covers 28 T cell receptor beta chains from one sample sequenced in a study of cytomegalovirus exposure and HLA in healthy donors. PCR employed 60 Vbeta and 13 Jbeta primers. The protocol was immunoSEQ multiplex PCR, while the TCRdb copy is restricted to in-frame clones and leaves out a portion. The specimen's table records about 130,000 clones. The source material was PBMCs. The receptors originated from a woman aged 60 to 75 in good health and CMV-seronegative.

The chain recombines TRBV13 with TRBJ2-1; 8 bases line up with TRBD1. Germline V lookup: CDR1 PRHDT, CDR2 FYEKMQ (reference sequence). V trimming: 4 bases; J trimming: 8 bases; junction bases outside the gene matches: 7. The CDR3 length is 14 residues. The CDR3 loop reads CASSSTGVVDEQFF. CDR3 sequence (DNA): TGTGCCAGCAGCTCGACAGGGGTCGTCGATGAGCAGTTCTTC.

The genes are TRBV12-1 and TRBJ1-4; the table gives TRBD1 as D, unverified against the DNA. TRBV12-1 is a pseudogene locus. The CDR3 is 16 residues long. The CDR3 DNA reads as TGTGCCAGCAGCTTTCAGGGTTTAGGGTGTAATGAAAAACTGTTTTTT. Translation: CASSFQGLGCNEKLFF.

The gene calls are TRBV29-1 and TRBJ2-5, with 10 bases matching TRBD2. CDR3 length equals 14 residues. Germline lookup yields CDR1 SQVTM and CDR2 ANQGSEA. The J segment lost 5 bases and the V segment lost 3 bases, leaving 6 bases of the junction unmatched. The CDR3 here is CSVDLAGGPETQYF. The CDR3 DNA reads TGCAGCGTTGATTTAGCGGGGGGCCCGGAGACCCAGTACTTC.

The CDR3 sequence is CASSSPPRSGGPYNEQFF. The DNA for the CDR3 is TGTGCCAGCAGTTCCCCCCCGAGGAGCGGGGGACCCTACAATGAGCAGTTCTTC. The rearrangement joins TRBV28 to TRBJ2-1; 8 bases map to TRBD2. The germline V gene has CDR1 MDHEN and CDR2 SYDVKM. Trimming cost V 4 bases and J 2 bases; bases outside gene matches: 13. The CDR3 extends over 18 amino acids.

This chain links TRBV5-1 with TRBJ1-4, with D maybe TRBD1 (5 bases). The V end lost 4 bases, the J end lost 2 bases, and 15 bases lay between the germline ends. The V gene's germline CDR1 is SGHRS and CDR2 YFSETQ. This CDR3 comprises 16 residues. The CDR3 sequence is CASSPEGWGTNEKLFF. The CDR3 DNA is TGCGCCAGCAGCCCGGAGGGATGGGGCACTAATGAAAAACTGTTTTTT.

The genes are TRBV5-6 and TRBJ1-5, with 7 bases matching TRBD1. The germline V gene encodes CDR1 SGHDT and CDR2 YYEEEE. CDR3 length equals 14 residues. V shed 5 bases, J shed 3 bases, and the junction held 5 bases outside the gene matches. The CDR3 sequence: CASRLQGSNQPQHF. DNA of the CDR3: TGTGCCAGCAGGTTACAGGGGTCCAATCAGCCCCAGCATTTT.

The chain uses TRBV5-1 and TRBJ2-6, with D possibly TRBD2 on 5 matching bases. The CDR3 loop spans 15 amino acids. In germline, CDR1 is SGHRS, CDR2 YFSETQ. Trimming left V 6 bases short and J 2 bases short, with 12 bases between. CDR3 bases: TGCGCCAGCACCGGCGGGCGAACTGGGGCCAACGTCCTGACTTTC. Translated: CASTGGRTGANVLTF.

CDR3 DNA: TGTGCCAGCAGGGTGAGGGGAGGGGTCACCGGGGAGCTGTTTTTT. As protein: CASRVRGGVTGELFF. The rearrangement uses TRBV6-1 and TRBJ2-2; 7 bases fit TRBD2. The germline V gene has CDR1 MNHNS and CDR2 SASEGT. The CDR3 has 15 residues. Losses at the gene ends were 6 bases for V and 4 bases for J; bases not matched to a gene: 8.

This chain uses TRBV4-1 with TRBJ2-5, with TRBD2 identical over 15 bases. This CDR3 spans 17 amino acids. Germline V gene sequence: CDR1 MGHRA, CDR2 YSYEKL. Trimming removed 4 bases from V and 1 base from J; junction bases left unmatched: 4. The DNA of the CDR3 is TGCGCCAGCAGCCCAGGACTAGCGGGGGGGCCCCAAGAGACCCAGTACTTC. Amino acid sequence: CASSPGLAGGPQETQYF.

The chain has TRBV30 and TRBJ1-5; no definite D call. Germline V gene sequence: CDR1 GTSNPN, CDR2 SVGIG (reference sequence). V lost 1 base and J lost 0, with 10 bases in between. This CDR3 is built from 15 residues. The CDR3 nucleotides are TGTGCCTGGAGTGCGGCGGGCAGTAGCAATCAGCCCCAGCATTTT. Translating gives CAWSAAGSSNQPQHF. Variable domain in full (rest from reference TRBV30 and TRBJ1-5): SQTIHQWPATLVQPVGSPLSLECTVEGTSNPNLYWYRQAAGRGLQLLFYSVGIGQISSEVPQNLSASRPQDRQFILSSKKLLLSDSGFYLCAWSAAGSSNQPQHFGDGTRLSIL.

The chain has TRBV11-3 and TRBJ2-2; 7 bases agree with TRBD2. V was clipped by 2 bases and J by 5 bases; unmatched bases: 5. The germline V gene has CDR1 SGHNT and CDR2 YENEEA. This CDR3 spans 15 amino acids. CDR3 sequence reads: CASSLRGVLTGELFF. The DNA of the CDR3 is TGTGCCAGCAGCTTACGGGGGGTCTTGACCGGGGAGCTGTTTTTT.

The chain is built from TRBV4-1 and TRBJ2-7, with TRBD2 as a possible D gene (6 bases). The CDR3 runs to 14 residues. Germline V gene sequence: CDR1 MGHRA, CDR2 YSYEKL. V lost 4 bases to trimming and J lost 3 bases, with 13 bases between them. The CDR3 DNA follows: TGCGCCAGCAGCCCTTGGACGGGGGACTACGAGCAGTACTTC. This translates into CASSPWTGDYEQYF.

The V gene is TRBV11-2, the J gene TRBJ1-4; D gene uncertain. CDR1 is SGHAT, CDR2 FQNNGV, per germline. The length of the CDR3 is 14 residues. Between the trimmed V and J ends, which lost 0 bases and 8 bases, there was a span of 10 bases. In nucleotides, the CDR3 is TGTGCCAGCAGCTTAGACGACTACGCCGAAAAACTGTTTTTT. Its translation is CASSLDDYAEKLFF.

The V and J genes are TRBV9 and TRBJ2-7; TRBD1 aligns across 9 bases. V gave up 4 bases and J gave up 4 bases; unmatched junction bases: 6. CDR3 size: 14 residues. Germline V gene sequence: CDR1 SGDLS, CDR2 YYNGEE. CDR3 sequence reads: CASSPRTGVYEQYF. For the CDR3, the DNA is TGTGCCAGCAGCCCCCGGACAGGGGTTTACGAGCAGTACTTC.

This rearrangement joins TRBV6-5 to TRBJ2-3; D gene ambiguous. V was trimmed by 2 bases and J by 5 bases, leaving 8 bases between them. CDR3 length: 13 residues. Germline loops: CDR1 MNHEY, CDR2 SVGAGI. The CDR3 bases are TGTGCCAGCAGTTACAGTACGGTAGATACGCAGTATTTT. The encoded protein is CASSYSTVDTQYF.

V usage is TRBV9 and J usage is TRBJ1-2, with 10 positions matching TRBD1. This CDR3 region has 15 residues. Germline CDR1 and CDR2: SGDLS and YYNGEE. V lost 0 bases and J lost 7; bases outside the gene matches: 6. The CDR3 DNA is TGTGCCAGCAGCGTAGTCGGGGACAGGGGACTTGGCTACACCTTC. Translation gives CASSVVGDRGLGYTF. Full variable domain (remainder filled in from reference TRBV9 and TRBJ1-2): DSGVTQTPKHLITATGQRVTLRCSPRSGDLSVYWYQQSLDQGLQFLIQYYNGEERAKGNILERFSAQQFPDLHSELNLSSLELGDSALYFCASSVVGDRGLGYTFGSGTRLTVV.

DNA of the CDR3: TGTGCCAGCAGTTTGGTGCCCGGGACAAAAATCTACAATGAGCAGTTCTTC. It is translated as CASSLVPGTKIYNEQFF. The gene calls are TRBV27 and TRBJ2-1, with TRBD1 as a possible D gene (6 bases). Trimming left V 3 bases short and J 3 bases short, with 18 bases between. The V gene's germline CDR1 is MNHEY and CDR2 SMNVEV (reference sequence). The CDR3 has 17 residues.

The chain links TRBV4-2 to TRBJ1-2, with D possibly matching TRBD1 (6 bases). Germline CDR1 reads LGHNA; CDR2 reads YNFKEQ. The CDR3 sequence is 14 residues long. Trimming pared 4 bases from V and 4 bases from J, leaving 13 bases between. The chain's CDR3 is CASSRGGEGYGYTF. CDR3 coding DNA: TGTGCCAGCAGCCGAGGGGGGGAAGGCTATGGCTACACCTTC.

This sequence joins TRBV2 and TRBJ1-1; D possibly corresponds to TRBD1 (5 bases). This CDR3 has 15 residues. CDR1 is SNHLY, CDR2 FYNNEI, per germline. The V end was cut by 2 bases, the J end by 0 bases, with 10 bases between. Written as DNA, the CDR3 is TGTGCCAGCAGTGAAAGGCAGGGATTGAACACTGAAGCTTTCTTT. Translating gives CASSERQGLNTEAFF. Based on the CDR3 plus reference TRBV2 and TRBJ1-1, the full variable domain is EPEVTQTPSHQVTQMGQEVILRCVPISNHLYFYWYRQILGQKVEFLVSFYNNEISEKSEIFDDQFSVERPDGSNFTLKIRSTKLEDSAMYFCASSERQGLNTEAFFGQGTRLTVV.

The rearrangement joins TRBV7-2 to TRBJ2-5, with TRBD2 matching 10 bases. The end of the DNA aligns better with TRBJ2-7, so the J call may be wrong. This CDR3 spans 16 amino acids. The germline gives CDR1 SGHTA, CDR2 FQGNSA. In nucleotides, the CDR3 is TGTGCCAGCAGCTTAACCCAGCGGGGGGGCTCCTACGAGCAGTACTTC. Its translation: CASSLTQRGGSYEQYF.

The J gene is TRBJ2-7, the V gene TRBV27; TRBD2 might be the D (6 bases). V was trimmed by 10 bases and J by 1 base, leaving 20 bases between them. Germline loops: CDR1 MNHEY, CDR2 SMNVEV (reference sequence). The CDR3 covers 15 residues. The DNA for the CDR3 is TGTGCCACCTTAACTATAGCGGTCCCTTCCTACGAGCAGTACTTC. This sequence encodes CATLTIAVPSYEQYF.

The chain has TRBV6-5 and TRBJ2-1; 10 bases map to TRBD2. The CDR3 consists of 14 residues. With 7 bases clipped from V and 5 bases from J, the junction kept 5 bases outside the gene matches. Germline V gene lookup returns CDR1 MNHEY and CDR2 SVGAGI. CDR3: CASTRLAGDNEQFF. The CDR3 coding sequence is TGTGCCAGCACCCGACTAGCGGGCGACAATGAGCAGTTCTTC.

J is TRBJ1-3 and V is TRBV7-9; no clear D. Germline lookup yields CDR1 SEHNR and CDR2 FQNEAQ (reference sequence). This CDR3 has 18 residues. V was clipped by 0 bases and J by 0 bases, with 15 bases between them. CDR3 DNA: TGTGCCAGCAGCTTAGCGGGAAAAGGGAGTCACTCTGGAAACACCATATATTTT. Translating it yields CASSLAGKGSHSGNTIYF.

The V and J genes are TRBV28 and TRBJ2-5; 14 bases fit TRBD2. Germline trimming cut 6 bases from V and 9 bases from J; bases unmatched to any gene: 9. CDR1 MDHEN and CDR2 SYDVKM come from the germline V gene. This CDR3 spans 15 amino acids. CDR3 residues: CASSPGLAGERSQYF. As DNA, the CDR3 is TGTGCCAGCAGCCCGGGACTAGCGGGAGAGAGGTCCCAGTACTTC.

This chain connects TRBV25-1 to TRBJ2-3; tentative D call: TRBD2 (5 bases). The CDR3 contains 14 residues. V was trimmed by 1 base and J by 4 bases, leaving 9 bases between them. The V gene's germline CDR1 is MGHDK and CDR2 SYGVNS. The CDR3 reads CASSEFGGPDTQYF. The CDR3, as DNA: TGTGCCAGCAGTGAATTTGGAGGCCCAGATACGCAGTATTTT.

As concerns this clone: A junction end diverges from the germline sequence, so it may reflect a read error. The rearrangement links TRBV7-8 to TRBJ2-7; weak D call: TRBD2 (6 bases). The V gene's germline CDR1 is SGHVS and CDR2 FQNEAQ. The CDR3 length is 13 residues. The CDR3 nucleotides are TGTGCCAGCAGCTACAACACGGACTACGAGCAGCACTTC. Amino acid sequence: CASSYNTDYEQHF.

The V gene is TRBV6-1, the J gene TRBJ1-2; D remains unclear. The CDR3 runs 12 residues. The V and J ends lost 4 bases and 6 bases respectively, with 9 bases between them. Per the germline V gene, CDR1 is MNHNS and CDR2 is SASEGT. The CDR3 DNA sequence: TGTGCCAGCAGTGGGGCGAGTCATGGCTACACCTTC. Its translation: CASSGASHGYTF.

The rearrangement links TRBV29-1 to TRBJ1-1; TRBD1 is a possible D gene (6 bases). Germline V gene sequence: CDR1 SQVTM, CDR2 ANQGSEA. V lost 6 bases, J lost 9 bases, and 14 bases lay in between. The CDR3 is made up of 11 amino acids. Written as DNA, the CDR3 is TGCAGCGTCGGTCAGGGGTTACAAGCTTTCTTT. Protein sequence: CSVGQGLQAFF.